The text below deals with one T cell receptor (beta chain). Antigen specificity is unknown. Germline lookup yields CDR1 ENHRY and CDR2 SYGVKD. This CDR3 is built from 17 residues. V dropped 5 bases and J dropped 5; count of bases not matched to a gene: 9. The data are from a study of T cells after posttransplantation cyclophosphamide. TCRdb keeps only in-frame clones here, not all; method: immunoSEQ multiplex PCR. The sample includes approximately 45,000 clones, almost 95% of them seen just once. Overall study findings and caveats: Later post-transplant blood repertoires were often dominated by donor CD8+ memory clones.

The source is a woman aged 50 to 60 in good health and a related stem cell transplant donor. The sequencing sample was made of PBMCs. This sequence joins TRBV10-3 and TRBJ2-2; 12 bases agree with TRBD2. CDR3 sequence reads: CAISTSGGSEGTGELFF. The CDR3 nucleotides are TGTGCCATCAGTACTAGCGGGGGGTCTGAGGGAACCGGGGAGCTGTTTTTT.